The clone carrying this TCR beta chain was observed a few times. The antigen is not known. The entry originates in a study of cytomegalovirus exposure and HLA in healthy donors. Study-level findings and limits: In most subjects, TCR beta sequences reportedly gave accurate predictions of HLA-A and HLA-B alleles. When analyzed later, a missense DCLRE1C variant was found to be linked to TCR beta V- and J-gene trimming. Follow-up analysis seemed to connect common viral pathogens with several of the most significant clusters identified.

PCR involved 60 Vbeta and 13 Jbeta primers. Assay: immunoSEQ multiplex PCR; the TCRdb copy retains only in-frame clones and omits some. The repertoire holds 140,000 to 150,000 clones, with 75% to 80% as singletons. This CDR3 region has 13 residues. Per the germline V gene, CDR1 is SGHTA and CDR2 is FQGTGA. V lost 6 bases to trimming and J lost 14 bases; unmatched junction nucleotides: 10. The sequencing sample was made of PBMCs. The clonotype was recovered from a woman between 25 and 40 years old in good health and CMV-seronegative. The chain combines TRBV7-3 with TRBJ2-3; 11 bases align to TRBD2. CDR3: CASRVTGLADLYF. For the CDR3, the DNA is TGTGCCAGCAGAGTAACGGGACTAGCGGATTTGTATTTT.